Sequencing of this T cell receptor (beta chain) was carried out in a study of shared clonotypes between healthy human individuals. Regarding the study as a whole: Against clonotypes common to all four donors, non-shared ones had lower generation probabilities.

CDR1 is ENHRY, CDR2 SYGVKD, per germline. CDR3 length: 13 residues. J gave up 3 bases and V 6 bases, and 5 bases lay outside the gene matches. For this clone: Its specificity is unknown.

Evenly divided among several immunoSEQ plates was the genomic DNA of each subset. Original processing notes: Junction-only immunoSEQ data arrived without quality scores, meaning filtering differed. Profiled with immunoSEQ multiplex PCR; TCRdb holds only in-frame clones, not every one. D and trimming come from the DNA, and the V and J calls and clone size come from that table. The table records 700,000 to 950,000 clones, roughly 96% of them present only once. The naive CD8 fraction comprised CD45RO-negative cells positively selected for CCR7 and excluded terminally differentiated effector memory CD45RA+ cells.

The sequence was collected from a man aged 30-40 years in good health. The chain combines TRBV10-3 with TRBJ2-7; 7 bases fit TRBD2. Specimen: naive CD8+ T cells sorted from blood. Here the CDR3 reads CAISAGALYEQYF. The DNA for the CDR3 is TGTGCCATCAGCGCGGGAGCCCTCTACGAGCAGTACTTC.